This T cell receptor (beta chain) appears in the sequencing data of a study of blood T cell repertoires in COVID-19. Study as a whole: Sites in the United States, Italy and Spain provided acute and convalescent COVID-19 samples. In each case, the material was cDNA or gDNA derived from T cells, B-cell-depleted T cells, or PBMCs.

The CDR3 spans 15 residues. Germline V gives CDR1 GTSNPN, CDR2 SVGIG (reference sequence). The V end was cut by 1 base, the J end by 8 bases, with 17 bases between. Study processing details: From reference gene primer amplification, estimates of nucleated cell counts were derived. TCRdb's copy holds only in-frame clones and misses some; the assay was immunoSEQ multiplex PCR. Clonal size and the V and J genes are those of that table, whereas D and trimming came from the DNA. The sample yields 200,000 to 250,000 clones, 82% seen once. Seattle's cohort entered during active infection and was followed longitudinally.

The sequenced sample consisted of peripheral blood. The sequence was collected from a woman older than 75 with COVID-19, enrolled during active disease. The V gene is TRBV30, the J gene TRBJ1-4; D is possibly TRBD1 (5 bases). The CDR3 spells CAWSAGGGIREKLFF. The CDR3 DNA reads as TGTGCCTGGAGTGCTGGCGGGGGGATACGGGAAAAACTGTTTTTT.